The next 19 T cell receptor beta chains were all read from a single sample in a study of T-cell reconstitution after alpha-beta-depleted transplantation in children. As it was prepared, the TCRbeta library received unique molecular identifiers. A single record per CDR3 protein comes from TCRdb applying MiXCR to the PCR reads. This sample carries hundreds of thousands of distinct CDR3 sequences, around 12% of them seen once, and the ten largest clones take around 0.79%. Sample: PBMCs, taken before TCRalphabeta/CD19-depleted stem cell transplant. All receptors derive from a girl aged 2 to 9 with congenital amegakaryocytic thrombocytopenia, due to receive a stem cell transplant.

This clonotype appeared many times. CDR3 bases: TGTGCCAGCAGTTTAGCCCCGGGCACTGAAGCTTTCTTT. Amino acid sequence: CASSLAPGTEAFF. The chain recombines TRBV12-3 or TRBV12-4 with TRBJ1-1, with unresolved D. CDR3 size: 13 residues. Trimming took 0 bases from V and 4 from J, leaving 6 bases between them.

This clonotype has at least ten counts. The rearrangement uses TRBV5-1 and TRBJ2-3, with D possibly TRBD1 on 5 matching bases. This CDR3 has 15 amino acids. With 3 bases removed from V and 1 base from J, the gap between germline ends came to 12 bases. The germline CDR1 and CDR2 sequences are SGHRS and YFSETQ. CDR3 region: CASSSTGARTDTQYF. The CDR3 DNA sequence: TGCGCCAGCAGCTCAACAGGAGCTCGCACAGATACGCAGTATTTT.

Ten or more counts support this clonotype. The chain employs TRBV20-1 and TRBJ2-3, with 7 bases lining up with TRBD2. V lost 4 bases and J lost 6; bases outside the gene matches: 13. The CDR3 extends over 15 amino acids. Germline-derived CDR1 and CDR2 are DFQATT and SNEGSKA (reference sequence). The chain's CDR3 is CSATSRGSSPDTQYF. CDR3 nucleotides: TGCAGTGCTACCTCTCGCGGGAGTTCACCGGATACGCAGTATTTT.

On this clonotype itself: With a much larger clone just one base away, this may be a read error. The V gene is TRBV5-1, the J gene TRBJ1-2; a possible D gene is TRBD1 (6 bases). CDR3 size: 13 residues. Germline V lookup: CDR1 SGHRS, CDR2 YFSETQ. The CDR3: CASSRTVSDGYAF. In DNA, the CDR3 is TGCGCCAGCAGCCGGACAGTCTCTGATGGCTACGCCTTC.

This clonotype showed up just a few times. J is TRBJ2-2 and V is TRBV5-1, with 8 bases that match TRBD1. The CDR3 is 15 amino acids. The ends lost 1 base at V and 3 bases at J; junction bases unmatched: 2. Looked up from germline, CDR1 is SGHRS and CDR2 is YFSETQ. The CDR3 bases are TGCGCCAGCAGCTTGATGGACAGGGACACCGGGGAGCTGTTTTTT. Protein sequence: CASSLMDRDTGELFF.

The genes are TRBV10-1 and TRBJ2-1, with 14 bases matching TRBD2. Germline V CDR1 and CDR2: WNHNN, SYGVQD (reference sequence). This CDR3 is built from 18 residues. V lost 3 bases, J lost 2 bases, and 6 bases stayed unmatched. CDR3 nucleotide sequence: TGCGCCAGCAGTGAACTAGGGACTAGCGGGAGAACCTACAATGAGCAGTTCTTC. Translation gives CASSELGTSGRTYNEQFF.

The rearrangement links TRBV5-1 to TRBJ2-5, with 8 positions matching TRBD2. CDR1 and CDR2 from the germline V gene are SGHRS and YFSETQ. With V trimmed by 0 bases and J by 1 base, 5 bases remained unmatched. The CDR3 has 16 amino acids. This CDR3 reads CASSLGASGSQETQYF. For the CDR3, the DNA is TGCGCCAGCAGCTTGGGGGCTAGCGGGTCCCAAGAGACCCAGTACTTC.

This clonotype has more than one count but fewer than ten. The rearrangement links TRBV7-2 to TRBJ2-7; D gene uncertain. CDR3 size: 13 residues. The V end was cut by 3 bases, the J end by 2 bases, with 8 bases between. The germline V gene has CDR1 SGHTA and CDR2 FQGNSA. CDR3 coding DNA: TGTGCCAGCAGCTTCCCCGGACCCTACGAGCAGTACTTC. Its translation: CASSFPGPYEQYF. Supplemented by reference TRBV7-2 and TRBJ2-7, the full variable domain reads GAGVSQSPSNKVTEKGKDVELRCDPISGHTALYWYRQSLGQGLEFLIYFQGNSAPDKSGLPSDRFSAERTGGSVSTLTIQRTQQEDSAVYLCASSFPGPYEQYFGPGTRLTVT.

This clonotype has just a few counts. This chain uses TRBV12-3 or TRBV12-4 with TRBJ2-6; the D is unclear. The V end lost 5 bases, the J end lost 0 bases, and 8 bases lay between the germline ends. This CDR3 is 15 amino acids long. DNA of the CDR3: TGTGCCAGCAGTATTGGGTACTCTGGGGCCAACGTCCTGACTTTC. Translating gives CASSIGYSGANVLTF.

This clonotype has at least ten counts. The chain employs TRBV20-1 and TRBJ2-1; no clear D gene. The V gene lost 3 bases and the J gene lost 5 bases, with 5 bases spanning the gap. CDR1 and CDR2 from the germline V gene are DFQATT and SNEGSKA (reference sequence). The CDR3 contains 11 residues. The CDR3 here is CSARPDNEQFF. CDR3 nucleotide sequence: TGCAGTGCTAGGCCCGACAATGAGCAGTTCTTC.

Ten or more counts support this clonotype. The chain employs TRBV12-3 or TRBV12-4 and TRBJ2-5, with D maybe TRBD1 (5 bases). Trimming left V 6 bases short and J 5 bases short, with 16 bases between. This CDR3 has 14 amino acids. CDR3 bases: TGTGCCAGCAGCAAACAGGCGGTGTGGGAGACCCAGTACTTC. Translating gives CASSKQAVWETQYF.

At least ten counts were recorded for this clonotype. The rearrangement joins TRBV20-1 to TRBJ1-1; D possibly corresponds to TRBD1 (6 bases). The CDR3 covers 21 residues. CDR1 is DFQATT, CDR2 SNEGSKA, per germline (reference sequence). Trimming removed 0 bases at V and 0 bases at J, with 29 bases between. The CDR3 here is CSARDHNIWGPTTNMNTEAFF. The CDR3 DNA reads TGCAGTGCTAGAGATCATAATATTTGGGGGCCAACGACTAACATGAACACTGAAGCTTTCTTT.

This clonotype was counted ten times or more. CDR3 residues: CSARHSAREHYF. CDR3 sequence (DNA): TGCAGTGCTAGACATTCAGCCCGGGAGCATTACTTC. This chain links TRBV20-1 with TRBJ2-5; TRBD2 is a possible D gene (6 bases). The CDR3 extends over 12 amino acids. CDR1 is DFQATT, CDR2 SNEGSKA, per germline (reference sequence). The germline V and J ends were trimmed by 2 bases and 14 bases, with 18 bases remaining between them.

With respect to this clonotype: This may arise from a read error, as a much more abundant clone is one base away. The CDR3 does not close with the conserved phenylalanine or tryptophan, likely indicating a read error. This chain uses TRBV5-1 with TRBJ1-1; TRBD1 agrees at 9 bases. CDR1 and CDR2 (germline): SGHRS, YFSETQ. This CDR3 has 14 residues. V lost 1 base and J lost 6; bases outside the gene matches: 4. For the CDR3, the DNA is TGCGCCAGCAGCTTGACGGGGACAGGGTCTGAAGCTTTCTTA. Amino acids: CASSLTGTGSEAFL.

At least ten counts were recorded for this clonotype. The chain joins TRBV20-1 to TRBJ2-1; unclear D gene. The CDR3 consists of 11 residues. V was trimmed by 3 bases and J by 6 bases, leaving 6 bases between them. In germline, CDR1 is DFQATT, CDR2 SNEGSKA (reference sequence). CDR3 sequence reads: CSASPINEQFF. The CDR3 DNA follows: TGCAGTGCTAGCCCGATCAATGAGCAGTTCTTC.

This clonotype was detected a few times. The CDR3: CASSDDGAGNTEAFF. CDR3 nucleotide sequence: TGCGCCAGCAGTGATGACGGGGCGGGGAACACTGAAGCTTTCTTT. The rearrangement uses TRBV10-1 and TRBJ1-1, with a tentative D call TRBD1 (5 bases). Germline assignment: CDR1 WNHNN and CDR2 SYGVQD (reference sequence). V was pared by 3 bases and J by 1 base, with 12 bases between. The CDR3 consists of 15 residues.

This clonotype was counted at least ten times. J is TRBJ2-2 and V is TRBV4-1, with 10 bases matching TRBD1. The CDR3 is 16 amino acids. V shed 2 bases, J shed 5 bases, and the junction held 5 bases outside the gene matches. Germline V gene data show CDR1 as MGHRA and CDR2 as YSYEKL. The chain's CDR3 is CASSQTRDRGTGELFF. CDR3 DNA: TGCGCCAGCAGCCAAACCCGGGACAGGGGTACCGGGGAGCTGTTTTTT.

This clonotype showed up many times. V is TRBV12-3 or TRBV12-4 and J is TRBJ2-7; D might be TRBD2 (5 bases). The CDR3 extends over 15 amino acids. The germline V and J ends were trimmed by 3 bases and 4 bases, with 16 bases remaining between them. CDR3 nucleotides: TGTGCCAGCAGTTTCGGGTCACTAGTCAGGTACGAGCAGTACTTC. Amino acid sequence: CASSFGSLVRYEQYF.

This clonotype was seen more than once but under ten times. CDR3 sequence: CSAGGREGLNTQYF. CDR3 DNA: TGCAGCGCGGGAGGGCGGGAGGGCCTAAATACGCAGTATTTT. The rearrangement joins TRBV29-1 to TRBJ2-3, with TRBD2 identical over 9 bases. CDR3 length equals 14 residues. Per the germline V gene, CDR1 is SQVTM and CDR2 is ANQGSEA. Losses at the gene ends were 7 bases for V and 7 bases for J; bases not matched to a gene: 12.